This T cell receptor beta chain was identified in a study of identical twins. Study-wide results and limits: Within cord blood, abundant beta clonotypes carried fewer insertions, but memory repertoires showed no such trend. Sequences that were out-of-frame, alpha and twin-shared displayed an excess of low generation probability.

Germline CDR1 MNHEY, CDR2 SVGEGT. CDR3 length equals 15 residues. V was clipped by 2 bases and J by 5 bases; unmatched bases: 8. A template switching step contributed a universal primer site, while unique molecular identifiers were present in the cDNA. TCRdb processed the 5' RACE reads anew with MiXCR; each CDR3 protein has one entry. This table has about 240,000 distinct CDR3 sequences, 6% to 8.5% appearing once. Turning to this clonotype: Its antigen is not known.

The same specimen was also included in a second study, on yellow fever vaccine responses in identical twins. That report adds: Twins reportedly appeared to share part of their vaccine T cell response while keeping part individual.

V and J are TRBV6-2 or TRBV6-3 and TRBJ2-5, with TRBD2 matching over 7 bases. Sequenced: CD8+ T cells sorted from blood. The sequence derives from a woman between 18 and 29 years old in good health. CDR3 bases: TGTGCCAGCAGTTACGGCGCTAGCGGCCGGGAGACCCAGTACTTC. Its protein is CASSYGASGRETQYF.